This TCR beta chain appears in the sequencing data of a study of T-cell memory formation after mild COVID-19. Turning to the study itself: TCR clusters mostly belonged to single donors.

V was cut by 4 bases and J by 5 bases, with 15 bases left in between. Germline CDR1 reads SGHRS; CDR2 reads YFSETQ. This CDR3 is built from 15 residues. Regarding the study as a whole: CD4/CD8 balance held among clones contracting day 15 to 85, and later expanders leaned CD4+. Mostly located in CM and EM were contracting CD4+ clones, with contracting CD8+ clones located in EMRA.

TCRdb analysed the 5' RACE reads with MiXCR anew, one entry per CDR3 protein. The sample comprises roughly 610,000 distinct CDR3 sequences, 17% of which are singletons, and 8.1% rests with the top ten. This clonotype was seen ten or more times. The antigen is undetermined. The sample comprised PBMCs or a T cell subset sorted from them (not recorded which). This receptor was obtained from an adult woman who had mild COVID-19 (a few samples of this study predate the infection). Cell type and time point are not known. V usage is TRBV5-1 and J usage is TRBJ2-2; perhaps TRBD1 as D (6 bases). CDR3 sequence: CASSQTGSRTGELFF. The CDR3 DNA is TGCGCCAGCAGCCAAACAGGGAGCCGGACCGGGGAGCTGTTTTTT.